This T cell receptor beta chain was captured in a study of cytomegalovirus exposure and HLA in healthy donors (dated by TCRdb to about 2017). Context from the whole study: In an earlier analysis of roughly 500 of the donors, 250 to 350 Gb of sequence data and approximately 120 million unique TCR beta sequences from roughly 180 million T cells were reported. A later genetic analysis took genome-wide SNP genotypes for 398 of the 666 donors and used that subset as a discovery cohort. Roughly 300 gigabases of sequencing data and tens of millions of unique TCR sequences were included in an early release covering several hundred HLA-typed donors. A later analysis re-examined previously published TCR beta repertoires from hundreds of donors and added high-resolution HLA genotyping to investigate patterns of TCR occurrence. Among roughly 400 genotyped donors of the cohort, an average of around 250,000 unique TCR beta nucleotide sequences was sequenced per donor, of which roughly 17% were non-productive. To predict cytomegalovirus infection status, the study combined high-throughput TCR immunosequencing, statistical association of individual TCRs with disease status, and machine learning. Both class I and class II loci were covered by HLA typing, at four-digit resolution. Typing coverage varied by locus: roughly 620-630 donors for A, B, C, DRB1 and DQB1; more than 500 for DQA1; approximately 610 for DPA1; roughly 470 for DPB1. Donor age, sex, ethnicity and CMV serostatus were compiled alongside the repertoire data. The study aimed to test whether cataloging public T cell receptors could reveal signatures of past pathogen exposure. Several DR-DQ haplotypes were treated as single units for association and clustering because of strong linkage in the cohort. Along with the approximately 650-subject first cohort, a separate validation cohort of over a hundred different subjects was used. All discovery cohort repertoires had been generated on a single sequencing platform. In the later analysis, no new phenotypic data were used to find candidate immune exposures; instead, reliance was placed on TCR beta sequences and their occurrence across donors. Using immunosequencing, the study profiled T cell repertoires from 666 subjects and related those repertoires to cytomegalovirus serostatus. Among the roughly 410 genotyped donors, approximately 76% belonged to the genetic ancestry cluster associated with self-reported Caucasian donors. An earlier analysis of around 580 of the donors used high-throughput TCR beta sequencing to judge whether each TCR beta V gene segment behaved as functional or pseudogenic.

This clone was recorded a few times. No cognate antigen has been identified for it. Within one base of it there is no much larger clone, and no base qualities were kept. In total, roughly 710 healthy bone marrow donors made up the cohort. Cohort members were all nominally healthy when sampled, although unrecorded immune exposures were likely present. The donor tested CMV seropositive, placing the donor among the 289 seropositive members of the cohort. A peripheral blood sample was collected from each donor, and TCR beta sequencing was performed on peripheral blood mononuclear cells. Genomic DNA was extracted from the blood cell samples with the Qiagen DNeasy Blood Extraction Kit. At the junction V is shortened by 5 bases and J by 3 bases, with 7 bases in between. For CDR1 and CDR2, the germline V gene lists MGHDK and SYGVNS. The CDR3 numbers 12 residues from cysteine through phenylalanine. The DNA shown is the 36-base CDR3, in frame from base 1.

Library creation used the immunoSEQ multiplex PCR assay. For the multiplex PCR, a mixture combining 60 forward primers for TCR Vbeta segments and 13 reverse primers for TCR Jbeta segments was used. The CDR3 region of rearranged TCR beta genes was amplified from genomic DNA with a multiplex PCR assay. Amplified TCR beta libraries were sequenced as 87-base-pair reads on the Illumina HiSeq System. As for the original processing: A later analysis tallied 75 million to 95 million unique TCR beta chains across the 666 repertoires, and approximately 11 million of those chains were shared by two or more donors. Raw reads were error-corrected and collapsed into unique sequences by a nearest-neighbor algorithm in which closely related sequences were merged to remove PCR and sequencing errors. V, D and J gene segments were assigned by aligning CDR3 sequences to IMGT reference sequences. For a sequence to be retained, at least a six-nucleotide match to both a V gene segment and a J gene segment was required. A rearrangement was called productive if the CDR3 had no stop codons and remained in frame with V and J, and every other rearrangement was called non-productive. CDR3 was defined according to IMGT convention as the region running from the second conserved V-encoded cysteine to the conserved J-encoded phenylalanine. The earlier analysis of approximately 590 of the donors excluded any sequence lacking an unambiguous match to a single V gene segment. In an earlier analysis of several hundred of the donors, V segments were called functional above 56.7% productive rearrangements and were called segregating when the between-donor standard deviation exceeded 5%. A statistical classification framework was built for diagnosing cytomegalovirus status from the catalog of TCR beta chain sequences. A later analysis assigned V and J genes by comparing TCR nucleotide sequences with IMGT/GENE-DB human TR gene sequences. A later analysis assigned CDR3 sequences and most-parsimonious VDJ recombination scenarios with the TCRdist pipeline. In a later analysis, each TCR beta chain was defined by its CDR3 amino acid sequence together with its V-gene family, and reads without a unique V-gene family were excluded. A later analysis removed 592 highly shared, low-generation-probability nucleotide sequences to deal with suspected cross-contamination and a sequencing artifact. In a later analysis, a clonal expansion index for each public chain was calculated from normalized within-repertoire ranks of inferred template counts. Generation probabilities in a later analysis came from a VDJ recombination model fitted to out-of-frame rearrangements, and those results were checked against IGoR. In a later analysis, TCR-TCR, TCR-HLA and TCR-CMV co-occurrence was scored with hypergeometric tests, and a repertoire-size bias correction was applied to TCR pairs. In a later analysis, false discovery rates were estimated by permuting HLA or CMV assignments 20 times. In a later analysis, co-occurring TCRs were grouped using DBSCAN, and TCRdist sequence similarity was added for clustering within HLA-allele-positive subsets. Repertoires with fewer than 30,000 or more than 120,000 public chains were left out of co-occurrence clustering, as were four to six repertoires with anomalous nucleotide sharing. The clones in this table, taken by TCRdb from immuneACCESS, are in-frame only. Not every clone is retained; where verified, under half of the shortfall comes from an unresolved V gene, and the cause of the rest is unknown. V and J calls and clone size come straight from that table; D and trimming were deduced from the DNA. Across this sample there are fewer than 80,000 clones, with 65% to 70% seen only once. In total, the top ten clones hold approximately 7% of the sample.

What the research found in general, with its limitations: The earlier analysis of 450 to 700 of the donors excluded roughly 16 rarely observed V segments, including chromosome 9 orphons, because counts were too low. Most TCR sequences were seen in very few donors, while some public TCRs were found in many individuals. Most CMV-associated TCR beta chains appeared to be HLA-restricted in a later analysis, and the HLA associations seemed to be driven largely by CMV exposure. A later analysis associated approximately 17,000 TCR beta sequences with specific HLA alleles at a false discovery rate of 0.05. CMV serostatus was the only immune exposure information available for the cohort. Linkage disequilibrium might explain the correlated functional status among segregating V segments, but an unknown experimental factor could not be excluded. A later genetic analysis reported fewer N-insertions in productive TCRs among donors in an Asian-associated ancestry cluster than the approximately 700-donor mean. A few of the identified cytomegalovirus-associated TCR beta chains were confirmed in vitro to be specific for cytomegalovirus antigens. Roughly uniform sequencing depth across donors was assumed in presence/absence analyses, although this assumption may not hold. According to a later analysis, TCR association rates differed among HLA loci, with DRB1 alleles showing the most associated TCRs and HLA-C alleles showing the fewest. V-gene and J-gene trimming of TCR beta chains was associated with a missense DCLRE1C variant in a later genetic analysis, and the association was replicated in an independent cohort. In a later analysis, HLA-associated TCR beta chains showed more clonal expansion and lower generation probabilities than non-associated chains that were equally common. The authors suggested that the approach could potentially be extended to other disease states and immunological phenotypes. A further reported finding was that TCR beta sequences accurately predicted the HLA-A and HLA-B alleles for most subjects in the first cohort. In an earlier analysis of around 600 of the donors, most TCR beta V segments were observed in productive rearrangements about 87% or about 30% of the time, broadly matching IMGT annotations. The sequencing pipeline was judged likely to have produced a cluster of highly shared sequence variants as a technical artifact. A later analysis reported that several top co-occurrence clusters appeared linked to parvovirus B19, influenza, CMV and Epstein-Barr virus. In both the original and validation cohorts, the classifier was reported to diagnose cytomegalovirus status with high specificity and sensitivity. Because the 87-base-pair reads could not distinguish some IMGT-functional V segments, including TRBV6-2 and TRBV6-3, those segments were excluded. The cohort was sequenced for TCR beta chains only, and without alpha or paired-chain data the features that could be detected were limited. The study gave a list of 150 to 200 TCR beta chains associated with cytomegalovirus. When HLA alleles, especially DR and DQ, strongly co-occurred, attributing TCR associations to individual alleles was difficult. Because HLA typing was unavailable for some donors at each locus, only the typed subset was used in association tests.

The specimen sequenced was PBMCs. The chain joins TRBV25-1 to TRBJ1-1; no confident D gene assignment can be made. This TCR came from a woman aged 45-65 years in good health and CMV-seropositive. The DNA sequence is as follows: TGTGCCAGCAGTAAAGCTTACACTGAAGCTTTCTTT. Translation gives CASSKAYTEAFF.